The 9 T cell receptor beta chains below were found in one sample sequenced in a study of T cell repertoires in cytomegalovirus infection (dated by TCRdb to the late 2010s). The reads were generated on an Illumina HiSeq 1500. TCRdb reprocessed the public reads (quality trimming at Q25 with fastp, clone calling with MiXCR) and kept in-frame beta chains. Every distinct CDR3 protein forms one entry, paired with its most common genes and DNA. The sample has around 78,000 distinct CDR3 sequences on record, 35% to 45% of them singletons. The leading ten clones occupy more than 85% of the sample. Their antigen targets remain unknown. The treatment or condition label on this specimen signifies: in vitro stimulation with specific CMV peptide epitopes to enrich CMV-specific T cells. The material sequenced was CD8+ T cells from cultured PBMCs, taken from culture after CMV antigen stimulation. The receptors shown here come from a human donor in good health (CMV status not recorded). Some clones in this sample may be carry-over from other donors' samples.

This clonotype showed up just once. The J gene is TRBJ2-7, the V gene TRBV7-9; no firm D call. The CDR3 runs 19 residues. The V and J ends lost 0 bases and 0 bases respectively, with 21 bases between them. Germline V gene data show CDR1 as SEHNR and CDR2 as FQNEAQ (reference sequence). Written as DNA, the CDR3 is TGTGCCAGCAGCTTAGCGGAACGCGTGCCGGACGGTTACTCCTACGAGCAGTACTTC. Its protein is CASSLAERVPDGYSYEQYF.

The chain is built from TRBV15 and TRBJ1-3; D ambiguous. Looked up from germline, CDR1 is LNHNV and CDR2 is YYDKDF (reference sequence). V was pared by 8 bases and J by 4 bases, with 15 bases between. This CDR3 comprises 14 residues. The CDR3 region is CATEERGEGNTIYF. The CDR3 nucleotides read TGTGCCACCGAGGAGCGGGGAGAGGGAAACACCATATATTTT.

The chain carries TRBV4-1 and TRBJ1-5, with D uncertain. The CDR3 contains 15 residues. V was shortened by 1 base and J by 0 bases, with 7 bases between the two germline ends. Per the germline V gene, CDR1 is MGHRA and CDR2 is YSYEKL. As DNA, the CDR3 is TGCGCCAGCAGCCAAGCGGCAGTTAGCAATCAGCCCCAGCATTTT. Protein sequence: CASSQAAVSNQPQHF.

This clonotype was observed at least ten times. V and J are TRBV7-8 and TRBJ2-6; a weak D match, TRBD1 (6 bases). Trimming cost V 1 base and J 4 bases, with 14 bases left between them. This CDR3 has 17 residues. Per the germline V gene, CDR1 is SGHVS and CDR2 is FQNEAQ. CDR3 sequence reads: CASSLGQASGGANVLTF. The CDR3, as DNA: TGTGCCAGCAGCTTAGGACAGGCGTCGGGGGGGGCCAACGTCCTGACTTTC. The whole variable domain, remainder taken from reference TRBV7-8 and TRBJ2-6, is GAGVSQSPRYKVAKRGQDVALRCDPISGHVSLFWYQQALGQGPEFLTYFQNEAQLDKSGLPSDRFFAERPEGSVSTLKIQRTQQEDSAVYLCASSLGQASGGANVLTFGAGSRLTVL.

This clonotype was detected only once. The chain combines TRBV4-1 with TRBJ2-3; 8 bases are a match to TRBD1. Germline V CDR1 and CDR2: MGHRA, YSYEKL. CDR3 length: 17 residues. V lost 3 bases and J lost 0; bases outside the gene matches: 8. The CDR3 spells CASSQAGGSYSTDTQYF. As DNA, the CDR3 is TGCGCCAGCAGCCAGGCAGGGGGCAGCTATAGCACAGATACGCAGTATTTT.

The rearrangement joins TRBV19 to TRBJ2-1; 7 positions match TRBD2. V lost 5 bases and J lost 3; bases outside the gene matches: 7. The CDR3 covers 15 residues. Germline CDR1 LNHDA, CDR2 SQIVND (reference sequence). In nucleotides, the CDR3 is TGTGCCAGTAGTGCCGGGACTACAAGCTACAATGAGCAGTTCTTC. It yields the protein CASSAGTTSYNEQFF.

This chain joins TRBV7-6 and TRBJ2-7, with no clear D. CDR3 length: 12 residues. The V and J ends lost 3 bases and 3 bases respectively, with 6 bases between them. CDR1 SGHVS and CDR2 FNYEAQ come from the germline V gene. The CDR3 DNA sequence: TGTGCCAGCAGCTTGGTGAACTACGAGCAGTACTTC. It encodes CASSLVNYEQYF.

The rearrangement joins TRBV27 to TRBJ1-5; D might be TRBD1 (6 bases). CDR3 length: 14 amino acids. CDR1 and CDR2 (germline): MNHEY, SMNVEV (reference sequence). V was pared by 6 bases and J by 0 bases, with 9 bases between. The CDR3 region is CASSQGSSNQPQHF. The CDR3 DNA reads TGTGCCAGCAGCCAGGGGAGTAGCAATCAGCCCCAGCATTTT.

The chain uses TRBV19 and TRBJ1-1; D is undetermined. V was trimmed by 6 bases and J by 6 bases, leaving 17 bases between them. This CDR3 spans 14 amino acids. The germline gives CDR1 LNHDA, CDR2 SQIVND (reference sequence). Here the CDR3 DNA reads TGTGCCAGTAGCCCGAGTTACACCCTCCCTGAAGCTTTCTTT. It encodes CASSPSYTLPEAFF.